Here is one T cell receptor beta chain with its context. Compared with germline, one end of the junction differs, possibly owing to a read error. The sample comes from a study of technical replicates of blood from a few donors. Clones were read by immunoSEQ multiplex PCR, and TCRdb kept only the in-frame ones, dropping some. Of more than 65,000 clones in the sample, 92% were seen once. The length of the CDR3 is 15 residues. Germline V gene lookup returns CDR1 MNHNS and CDR2 SASEGT. This chain joins TRBV6-1 and TRBJ2-7; 7 nucleotides match TRBD2. The clonotype comes from a human donor in good health. Material for sequencing was T cells isolated from PBMCs. The CDR3 region is CAGREAGNPAYEQYF. As DNA, the CDR3 is TGTGCCGGACGAGAAGCGGGAAACCCTGCCTATGAGCAGTACTTC.